This T cell receptor beta chain emerged from a study of glioma-infiltrating T cells. Using RNA template, CDR3s of TCR alpha and beta were amplified with iRepertoire arm-PCR. One-step reverse transcription and amplification started from approximately 100-400 ng of tissue mRNA or PBMC total RNA. TCRdb passed the multiplex PCR reads through MiXCR, listing each CDR3 protein once. There are under 200,000 distinct CDR3 sequences in the sample; approximately 40% occur only once, and roughly 5.2% lies in the top ten. Details on this clonotype: This clone may be a read error of a much larger clone one base away.

The V end lost 1 base, the J end lost 2 bases, and 6 bases lay between the germline ends. The CDR3 is 14 amino acids. In germline, CDR1 is SGHTA, CDR2 FQGNSA. The clonotype was recovered from a human donor with low-grade glioma or glioblastoma, undergoing nonglioma brain surgery, or in good health (not recorded which). The chain joins TRBV7-2 to TRBJ2-1; D unresolved. The sample was glioma tissue, nonneoplastic brain tissue, or PBMCs (not recorded which). The CDR3 here is CASSLGKTYNEQFF. CDR3 nucleotide sequence: TGTGCCAGCAGCTTAGGAAAGACCTACAATGAGCAGTTCTTC. The full variable domain, its missing parts supplied by reference TRBV7-2 and TRBJ2-1, is GAGVSQSPSNKVTEKGKDVELRCDPISGHTALYWYRQSLGQGLEFLIYFQGNSAPDKSGLPSDRFSAERTGGSVSTLTIQRTQQEDSAVYLCASSLGKTYNEQFFGPGTRLTVL.